The present TCR beta chain was sequenced within a study of a mutant IDH1 vaccine in newly diagnosed glioma. Study-level background: Treatment recipients were about 62% male and around 40% female, and their mean age was roughly 44 years. Former treatment meant radiotherapy, temozolomide, or both; the majority had gotten both.

In regard to this clone: Its matching antigen is unknown.

Findings and caveats of the study: Apparently unrelated to pseudoprogression were changes in the top peripheral T cell clonotypes. Across multiple MHC alleles, approximately 93% of patients had vaccine-induced responses.

Libraries were prepared by immunoSEQ multiplex PCR; TCRdb keeps only in-frame clonotypes and omits some of them. Of about 34,000 clones detected, around 83% appear once; the ten largest clones hold approximately 9.4%. Time point given: baseline, week 1 (first vaccination visit). As for treatment: pre-vaccination baseline after standard-of-care therapy. This receptor was obtained from a man aged 50 or older with glioma. Some clones in this sample may be carry-over from other donors' samples. This specimen was peripheral blood mononuclear cells (PBMCs), taken from a glioma patient treated with radiotherapy, temozolomide or both.

This CDR3 reads CASSIVGFRMQFF. CDR3 coding DNA: TGTGCCAGTAGTATAGTCGGGTTTAGAATGCAGTTCTTC. The V call is TRBV19, the J call TRBJ2-1; D is unclear. In germline, CDR1 is LNHDA, CDR2 SQIVND (reference sequence). The V gene lost 1 base and the J gene lost 12 bases, with 13 bases spanning the gap. The CDR3 runs 13 residues.